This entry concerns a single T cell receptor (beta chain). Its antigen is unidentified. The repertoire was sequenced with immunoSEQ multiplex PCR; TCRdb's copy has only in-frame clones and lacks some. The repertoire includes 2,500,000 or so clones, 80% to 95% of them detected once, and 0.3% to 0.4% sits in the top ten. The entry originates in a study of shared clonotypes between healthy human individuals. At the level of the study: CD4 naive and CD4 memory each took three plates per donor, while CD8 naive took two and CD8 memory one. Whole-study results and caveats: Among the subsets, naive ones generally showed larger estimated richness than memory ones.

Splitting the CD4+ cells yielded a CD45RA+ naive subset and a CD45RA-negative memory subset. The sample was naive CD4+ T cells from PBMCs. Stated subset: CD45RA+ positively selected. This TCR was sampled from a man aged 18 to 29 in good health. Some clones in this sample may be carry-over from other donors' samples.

The CDR3 protein is CASSLVGSFRAGTEAFF. Written as DNA, the CDR3 is TGTGCCAGCAGCTTGGTAGGTTCGTTCCGGGCGGGCACTGAAGCTTTCTTT. This chain uses TRBV5-5 with TRBJ1-1; D not certain. With 0 bases removed from V and 4 bases from J, the gap between germline ends came to 19 bases. Germline values: CDR1 SGHKS, CDR2 YYEKEE (reference sequence). This CDR3 has 17 residues.